This T cell receptor beta chain emerged from a study of blood T cell repertoires in COVID-19. Sequenced by immunoSEQ multiplex PCR; TCRdb stores in-frame clones only, minus some. The table lists around 250,000 clones, approximately 86% of them singletons. Germline V gene data show CDR1 as SGHAT and CDR2 as FQNNGV. Trimming removed 6 bases from V and 2 bases from J, with 16 bases in between. The CDR3 runs to 16 residues. Sequencing was carried out using peripheral blood. The receptor comes from a woman aged 70-85 years with active or convalescent COVID-19. J is TRBJ2-2 and V is TRBV11-2; D may be TRBD2 (6 bases). The CDR3 sequence: CASSSKGGDNTGELFF. In DNA, the CDR3 is TGTGCCAGCAGTTCCAAAGGAGGGGACAACACCGGGGAGCTGTTTTTT.